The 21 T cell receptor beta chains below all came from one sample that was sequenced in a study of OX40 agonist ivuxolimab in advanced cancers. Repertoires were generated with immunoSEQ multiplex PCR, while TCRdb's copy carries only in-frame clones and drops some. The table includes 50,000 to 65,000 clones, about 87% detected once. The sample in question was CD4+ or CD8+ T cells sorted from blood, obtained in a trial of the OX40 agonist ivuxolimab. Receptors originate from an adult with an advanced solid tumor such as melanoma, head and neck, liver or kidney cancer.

The CDR3 DNA reads as TGCAGCGTTGCAGAGAACACTGAAGCTTTCTTT. Its translation is CSVAENTEAFF. This chain joins TRBV29-1 and TRBJ1-1; D is ambiguous. The germline V gene encodes CDR1 SQVTM and CDR2 ANQGSEA. Trimming shortened V by 4 bases and J by 1 base, and 4 bases separated the two germline ends. This CDR3 comprises 11 residues.

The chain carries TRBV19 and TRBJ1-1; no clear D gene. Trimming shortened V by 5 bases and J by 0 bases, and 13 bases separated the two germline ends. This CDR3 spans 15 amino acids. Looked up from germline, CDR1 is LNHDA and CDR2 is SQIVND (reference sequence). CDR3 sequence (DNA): TGTGCCAGTAGTCCACCCGGGCGGATGAACACTGAAGCTTTCTTT. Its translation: CASSPPGRMNTEAFF.

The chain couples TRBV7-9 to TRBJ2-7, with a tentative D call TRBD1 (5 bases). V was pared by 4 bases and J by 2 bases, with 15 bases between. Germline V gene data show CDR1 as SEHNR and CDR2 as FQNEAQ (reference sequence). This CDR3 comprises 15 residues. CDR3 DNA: TGTGCCAGCAGCTCAGGGATAGGGGTGACCTACGAGCAGTACTTC. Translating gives CASSSGIGVTYEQYF. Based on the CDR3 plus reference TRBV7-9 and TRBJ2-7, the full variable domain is DTGVSQNPRHKITKRGQNVTFRCDPISEHNRLYWYRQTLGQGPEFLTYFQNEAQLEKSRLLSDRFSAERPKGSFSTLEIQRTEQGDSAMYLCASSSGIGVTYEQYFGPGTRLTVT.

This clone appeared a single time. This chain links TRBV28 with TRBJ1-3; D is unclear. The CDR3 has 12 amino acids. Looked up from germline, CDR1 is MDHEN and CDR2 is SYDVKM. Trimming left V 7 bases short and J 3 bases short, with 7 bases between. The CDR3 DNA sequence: TGTGCCAGCATCCAACATGGAAACACCATATATTTT. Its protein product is CASIQHGNTIYF.

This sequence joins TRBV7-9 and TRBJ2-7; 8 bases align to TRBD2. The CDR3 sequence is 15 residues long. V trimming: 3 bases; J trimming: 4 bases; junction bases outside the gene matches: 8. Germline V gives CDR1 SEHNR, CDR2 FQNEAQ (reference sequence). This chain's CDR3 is CASSLMGLVSYEQYF. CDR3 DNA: TGTGCCAGCAGCTTGATGGGACTAGTGTCTTACGAGCAGTACTTC. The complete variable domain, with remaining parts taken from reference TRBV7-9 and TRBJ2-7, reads DTGVSQNPRHKITKRGQNVTFRCDPISEHNRLYWYRQTLGQGPEFLTYFQNEAQLEKSRLLSDRFSAERPKGSFSTLEIQRTEQGDSAMYLCASSLMGLVSYEQYFGPGTRLTVT.

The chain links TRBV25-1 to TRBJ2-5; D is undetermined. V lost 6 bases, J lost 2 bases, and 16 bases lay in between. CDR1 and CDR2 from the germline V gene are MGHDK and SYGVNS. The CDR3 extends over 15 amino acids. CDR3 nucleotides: TGTGCCAGCAGCCTCTCATCGGGCGGTCAAGAGACCCAGTACTTC. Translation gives CASSLSSGGQETQYF.

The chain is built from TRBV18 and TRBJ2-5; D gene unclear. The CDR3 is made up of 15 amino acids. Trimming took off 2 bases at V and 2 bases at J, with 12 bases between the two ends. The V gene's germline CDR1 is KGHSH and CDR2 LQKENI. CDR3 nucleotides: TGTGCCAGCTCACCAATAAAAGGATTTCAAGAGACCCAGTACTTC. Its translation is CASSPIKGFQETQYF.

The CDR3: CASRSGQLRETQYF. The DNA of the CDR3 is TGTGCCAGCAGATCGGGACAGCTTCGGGAGACCCAGTACTTC. The chain recombines TRBV6-5 with TRBJ2-5, with 7 nucleotides matching TRBD1. The ends lost 6 bases at V and 5 bases at J; junction bases unmatched: 9. Germline CDR1 is MNHEY and CDR2 is SVGAGI. The CDR3 loop spans 14 amino acids.

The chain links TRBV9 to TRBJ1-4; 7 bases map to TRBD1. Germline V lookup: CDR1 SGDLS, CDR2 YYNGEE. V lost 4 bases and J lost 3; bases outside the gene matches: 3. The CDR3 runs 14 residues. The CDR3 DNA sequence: TGTGCCAGCAGCCCGACAGGGTCTAATGAAAAACTGTTTTTT. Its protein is CASSPTGSNEKLFF.

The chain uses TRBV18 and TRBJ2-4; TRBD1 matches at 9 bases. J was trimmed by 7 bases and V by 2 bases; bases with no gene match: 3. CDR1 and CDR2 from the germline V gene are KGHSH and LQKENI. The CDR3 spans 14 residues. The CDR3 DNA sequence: TGTGCCAGCTCACCAACAGGGGGCATGAACATTCAGTACTTC. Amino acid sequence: CASSPTGGMNIQYF.

CDR3 DNA: TGTGCCAGCTCACCGGGCCGCGGGAGGACCTACAATGAGCAGTTCTTC. This gives the protein CASSPGRGRTYNEQFF. The rearrangement links TRBV18 to TRBJ2-1, with 8 bases aligning to TRBD2. This CDR3 has 16 amino acids. V shed 3 bases and J 2 bases; nucleotides not matched to a gene: 6. CDR1 and CDR2 (germline): KGHSH, LQKENI.

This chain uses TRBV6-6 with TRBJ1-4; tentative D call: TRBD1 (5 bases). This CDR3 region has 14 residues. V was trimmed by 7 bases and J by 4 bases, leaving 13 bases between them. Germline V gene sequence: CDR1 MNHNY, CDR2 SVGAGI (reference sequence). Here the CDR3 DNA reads TGTGCCAGCAAGAACACAGGTTATAATGAAAAACTGTTTTTT. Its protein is CASKNTGYNEKLFF.

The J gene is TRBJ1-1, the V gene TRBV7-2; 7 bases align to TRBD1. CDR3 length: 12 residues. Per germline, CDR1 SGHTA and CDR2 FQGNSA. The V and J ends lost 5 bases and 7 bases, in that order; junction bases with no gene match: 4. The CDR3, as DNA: TGTGCCAGCAGCCTTGACAGGGTTGAAGCTTTCTTT. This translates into CASSLDRVEAFF.

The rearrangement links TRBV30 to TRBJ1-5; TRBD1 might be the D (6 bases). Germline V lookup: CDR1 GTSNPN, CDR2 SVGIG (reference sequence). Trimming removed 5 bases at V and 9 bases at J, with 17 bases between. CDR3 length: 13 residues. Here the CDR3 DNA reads TGTGCCTGGGCCCAAGGGGGGGAAATGCCCCAGCATTTT. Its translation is CAWAQGGEMPQHF.

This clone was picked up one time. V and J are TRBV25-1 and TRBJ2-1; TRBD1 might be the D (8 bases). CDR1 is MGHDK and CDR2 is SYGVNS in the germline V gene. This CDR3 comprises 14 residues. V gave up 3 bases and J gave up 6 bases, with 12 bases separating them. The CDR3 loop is CASSDYRGGNEQFF. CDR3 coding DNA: TGTGCCAGCAGTGACTACAGGGGGGGCAATGAGCAGTTCTTC. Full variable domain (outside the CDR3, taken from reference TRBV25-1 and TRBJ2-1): EADIYQTPRYLVIGTGKKITLECSQTMGHDKMYWYQQDPGMELHLIHYSYGVNSTEKGDLSSESTVSRIRTEHFPLTLESARPSHTSQYLCASSDYRGGNEQFFGPGTRLTVL.

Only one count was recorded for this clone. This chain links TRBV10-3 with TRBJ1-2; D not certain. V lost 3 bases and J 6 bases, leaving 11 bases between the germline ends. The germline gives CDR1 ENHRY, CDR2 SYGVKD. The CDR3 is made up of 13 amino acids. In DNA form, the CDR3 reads TGTGCCATCAGTGAACTACGTGACGATGGCTACACCTTC. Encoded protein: CAISELRDDGYTF.

This CDR3 reads CASSQDRSGVQETQYF. The CDR3 DNA reads as TGTGCCAGCAGCCAAGATCGTAGCGGGGTACAAGAGACCCAGTACTTC. This chain joins TRBV4-2 and TRBJ2-5, with 8 bases that match TRBD2. The V and J ends lost 0 bases and 2 bases, in that order; junction bases with no gene match: 5. CDR1 and CDR2 (germline): LGHNA, YNFKEQ. This CDR3 spans 16 amino acids.

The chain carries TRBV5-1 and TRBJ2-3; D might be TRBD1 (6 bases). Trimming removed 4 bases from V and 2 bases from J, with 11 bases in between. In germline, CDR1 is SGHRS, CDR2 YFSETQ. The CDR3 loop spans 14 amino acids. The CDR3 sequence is CASSARDTTDTQYF. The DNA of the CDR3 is TGCGCCAGCAGCGCCCGGGACACCACAGATACGCAGTATTTT.

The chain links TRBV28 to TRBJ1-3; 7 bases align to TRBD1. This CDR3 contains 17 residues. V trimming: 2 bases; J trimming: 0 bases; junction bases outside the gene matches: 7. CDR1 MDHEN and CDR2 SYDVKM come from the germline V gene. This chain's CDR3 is CASSLVGGASSGNTIYF. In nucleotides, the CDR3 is TGTGCCAGCAGTTTAGTAGGGGGCGCCAGCTCTGGAAACACCATATATTTT.

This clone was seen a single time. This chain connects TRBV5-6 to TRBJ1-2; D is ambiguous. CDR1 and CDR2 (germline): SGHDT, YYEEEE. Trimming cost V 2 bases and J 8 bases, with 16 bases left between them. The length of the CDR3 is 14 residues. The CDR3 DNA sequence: TGTGCCAGCAGCTTCCAGACCTGGGCGCAGGGCTACACCTTC. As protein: CASSFQTWAQGYTF.

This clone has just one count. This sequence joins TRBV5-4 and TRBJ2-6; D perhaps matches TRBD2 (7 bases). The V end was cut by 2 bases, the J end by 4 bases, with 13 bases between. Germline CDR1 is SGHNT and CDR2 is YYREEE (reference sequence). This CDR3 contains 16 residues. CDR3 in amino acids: CASSLGGAEGANVLTF. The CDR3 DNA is TGTGCCAGCAGCTTAGGGGGGGCGGAAGGGGCCAACGTCCTGACTTTC.